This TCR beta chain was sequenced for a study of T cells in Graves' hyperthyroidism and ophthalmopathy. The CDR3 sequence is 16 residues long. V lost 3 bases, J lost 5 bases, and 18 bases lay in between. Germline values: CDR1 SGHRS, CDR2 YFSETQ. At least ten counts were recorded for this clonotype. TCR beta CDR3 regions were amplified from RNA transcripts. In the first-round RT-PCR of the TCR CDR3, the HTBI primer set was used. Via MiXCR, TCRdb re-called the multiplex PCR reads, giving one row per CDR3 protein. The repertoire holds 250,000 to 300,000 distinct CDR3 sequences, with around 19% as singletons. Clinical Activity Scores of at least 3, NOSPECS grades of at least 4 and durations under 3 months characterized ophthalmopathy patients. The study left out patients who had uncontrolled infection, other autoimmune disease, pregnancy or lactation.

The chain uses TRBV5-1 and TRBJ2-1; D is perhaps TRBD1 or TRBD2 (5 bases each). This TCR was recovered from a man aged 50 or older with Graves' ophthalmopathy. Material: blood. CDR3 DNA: TGCGCCAGCAGCTGGGGGTTAAGGGGCTCTAACAATGAGCAGTTCTTC. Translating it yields CASSWGLRGSNNEQFF.